This is a list of T cell receptor beta chains from one sample in a study of blood T cells in healthy people across ages. TCRdb reprocessed the 5' RACE reads via MiXCR and lists one record per CDR3 protein. This table has about 1.4 million distinct CDR3 sequences, almost 60% appearing once. Source material: blood. Every receptor here comes from a man aged 18 to 35 in good health. Both conserved end residues are part of each CDR3.

CDR3 protein | V gene
CASSKACRGWVANYGYTF | TRBV21-1
CASSTPYSGGPIAKNIQYF | TRBV28
CASSQEERGSSYEQYF | TRBV3-1
CASSELGSLRGYTF | TRBV6-1
CAISRVAVRSYNEQYF | TRBV10-3
CASSVQGYNQPQHF | TRBV12-3/TRBV12-4
CASKTDRMNTEAFF | TRBV12-3/TRBV12-4
CASSTGTGSSPLHF | TRBV12-3/TRBV12-4
CSGRWDVQAKNIQYF | TRBV20-1
CASSYELAGSTDTQYF | TRBV6-6
CASIRSGRDTQYF | TRBV28
CASSQQTGSGYTF | TRBV5-1
CASSLYPASRETEAFF | TRBV27
CASSEREAYEQYF | TRBV6-4
CARRTGGANVLTF | TRBV4-1
CASSYLGGGMYNEQFF | TRBV6-5
CATSDSHEDTQYF | TRBV24-1
CASSRGAGQPQHF | TRBV7-2
CASSLADSSYNSPLHF | TRBV7-6
CSTSRLAGVREAQYF | TRBV20-1
CASSKWQGADSPLHF | TRBV7-9
CASRRNQETQYF | TRBV11-2
CASSEGSGPKSYEQYF | TRBV2
CASSLGSSTYGYTF | TRBV11-2
CACSLEPEGDYGYTF | TRBV7-9
CASSRIETQYF | TRBV7-2
CASSPGEGLSHEQYF | TRBV7-9
CASSPPGRLSNYGYTF | TRBV7-9
CSVLRGDNYEQFF | TRBV29-1
CASSLKDRTTQYF | TRBV7-9
CASSQEGTTTYEQYF | TRBV4-2
CASRPGRLTAYGYTF | TRBV27
CASSQERDDTQYF | TRBV4-2
CASVSDRGGRISGYTF | TRBV12-5
CASGTRGGATDTQYF | TRBV12-3/TRBV12-4
CASSQGISGSHEQYF | TRBV4-1
CASKTRDRVYNEQYF | TRBV12-3/TRBV12-4
CASSKGGGTSVSSYEQYF | TRBV21-1
CASSPRQGWNIQYF | TRBV27
CSASEAGVGKNIQYF | TRBV20-1
CASSPRVAGLSYNEQFF | TRBV3-1
CASSDSTSGGADTQYF | TRBV6-4
CASSPGLAGYQETQYF | TRBV4-1
CASSQGRASNSSLHF | TRBV3-1
CAMPGGRSGYTF | TRBV12-3/TRBV12-4
CASSAGKFNEQFF | TRBV25-1
CSARPQGQTYGYTF | TRBV20-1
CASSKGASGETQYF | TRBV7-6
CASSLGGSGPHTQYF | TRBV5-1
CASSPSLQGLGGEQYF | TRBV7-9
CASSFLAGVAETQYF | TRBV6-6
CASSYSERNTEAFF | TRBV6-5
CASSLDVGQGTLVAKNIQYF | TRBV5-6
CSVGDNLNTEAFF | TRBV29-1